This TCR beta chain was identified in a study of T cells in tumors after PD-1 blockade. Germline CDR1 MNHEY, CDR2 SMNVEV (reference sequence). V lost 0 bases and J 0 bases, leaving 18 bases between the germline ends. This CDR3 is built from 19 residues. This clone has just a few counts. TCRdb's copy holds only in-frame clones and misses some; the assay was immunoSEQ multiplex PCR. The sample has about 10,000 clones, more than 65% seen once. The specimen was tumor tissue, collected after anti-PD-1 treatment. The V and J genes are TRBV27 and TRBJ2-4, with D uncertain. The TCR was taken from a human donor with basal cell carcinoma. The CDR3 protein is CASSLSSPRRRLAKNIQYF. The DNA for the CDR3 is TGTGCCAGCAGTTTATCCTCCCCCCGACGGAGACTAGCCAAAAACATTCAGTACTTC.